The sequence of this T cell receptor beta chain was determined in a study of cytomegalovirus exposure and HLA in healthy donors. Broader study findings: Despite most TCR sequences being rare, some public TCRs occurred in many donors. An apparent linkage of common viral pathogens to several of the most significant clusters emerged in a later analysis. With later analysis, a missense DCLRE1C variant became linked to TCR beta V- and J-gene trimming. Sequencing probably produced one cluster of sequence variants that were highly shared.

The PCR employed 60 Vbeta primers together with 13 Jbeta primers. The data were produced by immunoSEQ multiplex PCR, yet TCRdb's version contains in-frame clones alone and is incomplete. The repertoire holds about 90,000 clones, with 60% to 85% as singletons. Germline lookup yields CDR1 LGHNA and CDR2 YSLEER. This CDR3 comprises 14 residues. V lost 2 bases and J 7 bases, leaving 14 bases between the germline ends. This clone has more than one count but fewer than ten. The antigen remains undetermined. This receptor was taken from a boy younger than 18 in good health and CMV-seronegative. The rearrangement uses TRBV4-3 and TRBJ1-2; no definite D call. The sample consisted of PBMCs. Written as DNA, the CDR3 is TGCGCCAGCAGCCAAATCTCGGGGTTCGGTGGCTACACCTTC. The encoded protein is CASSQISGFGGYTF.